A single sample is the source of the 3 T cell receptor beta chains below, sequenced in a study of T cells in Graves' hyperthyroidism and ophthalmopathy. Amplification of TCR beta CDR3 regions used RNA as the template. A set of HTBI primers served as the primers for a first-round RT-PCR of the TCR CDR3. TCRdb redid the calling of the multiplex PCR reads with MiXCR, one entry per CDR3 protein. The sample carries 660,000 or so distinct CDR3 sequences, 45% recorded once. The sample was peripheral blood or thyroid tissue (not recorded which). These receptors all stem from an adult man with Graves' disease, either hyperthyroidism or ophthalmopathy (not recorded which).

This clonotype was detected only a few times. The genes are TRBV10-3 and TRBJ1-2; D not certain. The CDR3 contains 14 residues. V was shortened by 0 bases and J by 6 bases, with 11 bases between the two germline ends. CDR1 and CDR2 (germline): ENHRY, SYGVKD. The CDR3 nucleotides read TGTGCCATCAGTGAGTCGACCGACCCCAATGGCTACACCTTC. Amino acid sequence: CAISESTDPNGYTF.

As regards this clonotype: This may be a read error: a much more frequent sequence differs by one nucleotide. The V gene is TRBV7-9, the J gene TRBJ2-7; 9 nucleotides match TRBD1. The CDR3 sequence is 14 residues long. Germline V gene sequence: CDR1 SEHNR, CDR2 FQNEAQ (reference sequence). V was clipped by 10 bases and J by 2 bases; unmatched bases: 9. The CDR3 DNA reads TGTGCCATCATCCCGGGACAGGGAGCCTACGAGCAGTACTTC. It encodes CAIIPGQGAYEQYF.

This clonotype was observed a handful of times. V gene TRBV7-2 combines with J gene TRBJ2-7; D is perhaps TRBD1 or TRBD2 (5 bases each). Germline V lookup: CDR1 SGHTA, CDR2 FQGNSA. V was pared by 5 bases and J by 3 bases, with 14 bases between. CDR3 length: 14 residues. The CDR3, as DNA: TGTGCCAGCAGCCCCCCTGGGGGAATCTACGAGCAGTACTTC. The encoded protein is CASSPPGGIYEQYF.